These T cell receptor beta chains were read from a single sample in a study of cytomegalovirus exposure and HLA in healthy donors. Clones were read by immunoSEQ multiplex PCR, and TCRdb kept only the in-frame ones, dropping some. The sample consists of 200,000 or so clones, approximately 80% of them appearing once. Sequenced: PBMCs. The receptors originated from a young woman in good health and CMV-seronegative. CDR3s include the opening cysteine and the closing phenylalanine or tryptophan. Fields, in order: CDR3 length, J gene, V gene, clone size, D gene, CDR3 protein, CDR3 DNA. A D gene is named only where the DNA matches it firmly. Clone sizes are given selectively: once, few, many, or a class where the clone is expanded.

length: 17
J: TRBJ2-7
V: TRBV27
size: NA
D: TRBD2
CDR3: CASSLLLGRGGYYEQYF
DNA: TGTGCCAGCAGTTTATTGCTGGGGAGGGGCGGCTACTACGAGCAGTACTTC

length: 14
J: TRBJ1-1
V: TRBV5-1
size: NA
D: NA
CDR3: CASSLSPVNTEAFF
DNA: TGCGCCAGCAGCTTGTCCCCAGTTAACACTGAAGCTTTCTTT

length: 13
J: TRBJ1-1
V: TRBV6-4
size: NA
D: NA
CDR3: CASSAASWTEAFF
DNA: TGTGCCAGCAGTGCCGCGAGTTGGACTGAAGCTTTCTTT

length: 14
J: TRBJ2-7
V: TRBV4-1
size: NA
D: TRBD1
CDR3: CASSLADRDNEQYF
DNA: TGCGCCAGCAGCCTCGCGGACAGGGACAACGAGCAGTACTTC

length: 14
J: TRBJ2-1
V: TRBV7-9
size: NA
D: NA
CDR3: CASRPVNSYNEQFF
DNA: TGTGCCAGCAGGCCGGTCAACTCCTACAATGAGCAGTTCTTC

length: 16
J: TRBJ1-1
V: TRBV6-6
size: NA
D: TRBD1
CDR3: CASRGPGQGRNTEAFF
DNA: TGTGCCAGCAGGGGACCGGGACAGGGGAGAAACACTGAAGCTTTCTTT

length: 14
J: TRBJ2-5
V: TRBV30
size: NA
D: TRBD1
CDR3: CAWSGTGIQETQYF
DNA: TGTGCCTGGAGTGGGACAGGCATTCAAGAGACCCAGTACTTC

length: 15
J: TRBJ2-7
V: TRBV7-6
size: NA
D: NA
CDR3: CASSPGHFSSYEQYF
DNA: TGTGCCAGCAGCCCGGGACACTTTAGCTCCTACGAGCAGTACTTC

length: 15
J: TRBJ1-1
V: TRBV6-1
size: NA
D: NA
CDR3: CASSVFRSGGTEAFF
DNA: TGTGCCAGCAGTGTGTTTAGGTCGGGTGGAACTGAAGCTTTCTTT

length: 14
J: TRBJ1-1
V: TRBV6-5
size: few
D: NA
CDR3: CASRSRTAGTEAFF
DNA: TGTGCCAGCAGGTCCCGGACGGCGGGCACTGAAGCTTTCTTT

length: 16
J: TRBJ2-2
V: TRBV6-5
size: NA
D: NA
CDR3: CASSYNTGWDTGELFF
DNA: TGTGCCAGCAGTTACAACACAGGATGGGACACCGGGGAGCTGTTTTTT

length: 17
J: TRBJ2-3
V: TRBV4-1
size: NA
D: NA
CDR3: CASSLTTKPPYTDTQYF
DNA: TGCGCCAGCAGCCTTACCACTAAGCCTCCATACACAGATACGCAGTATTTT

length: 12
J: TRBJ2-5
V: TRBV18
size: few
D: NA
CDR3: CASSPLEETQYF
DNA: TGTGCCAGCTCACCTTTGGAGGAGACCCAGTACTTC

length: 13
J: TRBJ2-3
V: TRBV5-4
size: NA
D: NA
CDR3: CASSLVGTDTQYF
DNA: TGTGCCAGCAGCTTGGTAGGCACAGATACGCAGTATTTT

length: 14
J: TRBJ1-1
V: TRBV18
size: NA
D: NA
CDR3: CASSWGLWNTEAFF
DNA: TGTGCCAGCTCATGGGGCCTGTGGAACACTGAAGCTTTCTTT

length: 12
J: TRBJ1-3
V: TRBV6-1
size: once
D: NA
CDR3: CASQRSGNTIYF
DNA: TGTGCCAGCCAACGGTCCGGAAACACCATATATTTT

length: 14
J: TRBJ2-2
V: TRBV5-1
size: NA
D: NA
CDR3: CASSARLGTGELFF
DNA: TGCGCCAGCAGCGCTAGACTAGGCACCGGGGAGCTGTTTTTT

length: 15
J: TRBJ2-4
V: TRBV2
size: few
D: NA
CDR3: CASSAVHLAKNIQYF
DNA: TGTGCCAGCAGTGCCGTACATCTAGCCAAAAACATTCAGTACTTC

length: 13
J: TRBJ2-1
V: TRBV5-1
size: once
D: NA
CDR3: CASSFSAEGGRFF
DNA: TGCGCCAGCAGCTTTTCAGCGGAAGGCGGCCGGTTCTTC

length: 11
J: TRBJ2-7
V: TRBV2
size: NA
D: NA
CDR3: CASKAGYEQYF
DNA: TGTGCCAGCAAAGCCGGCTACGAGCAGTACTTC

length: 14
J: TRBJ1-5
V: TRBV10-3
size: NA
D: TRBD1
CDR3: CAISEGTGNSPQHF
DNA: TGTGCCATCAGTGAAGGGACAGGGAATTCGCCCCAGCATTTT

length: 12
J: TRBJ1-1
V: TRBV6-5
size: NA
D: NA
CDR3: CASSDPGTEAFF
DNA: TGTGCCAGCAGTGATCCCGGGACTGAAGCTTTCTTT

length: 14
J: TRBJ2-3
V: TRBV29-1
size: NA
D: NA
CDR3: CSVEGTPGTDTQYF
DNA: TGCAGCGTTGAAGGGACTCCTGGCACAGATACGCAGTATTTT

length: 16
J: TRBJ1-1
V: TRBV7-9
size: few
D: NA
CDR3: CASSLAARGSNTEAFF
DNA: TGTGCCAGCAGCTTAGCCGCCAGGGGCTCGAACACTGAAGCTTTCTTT